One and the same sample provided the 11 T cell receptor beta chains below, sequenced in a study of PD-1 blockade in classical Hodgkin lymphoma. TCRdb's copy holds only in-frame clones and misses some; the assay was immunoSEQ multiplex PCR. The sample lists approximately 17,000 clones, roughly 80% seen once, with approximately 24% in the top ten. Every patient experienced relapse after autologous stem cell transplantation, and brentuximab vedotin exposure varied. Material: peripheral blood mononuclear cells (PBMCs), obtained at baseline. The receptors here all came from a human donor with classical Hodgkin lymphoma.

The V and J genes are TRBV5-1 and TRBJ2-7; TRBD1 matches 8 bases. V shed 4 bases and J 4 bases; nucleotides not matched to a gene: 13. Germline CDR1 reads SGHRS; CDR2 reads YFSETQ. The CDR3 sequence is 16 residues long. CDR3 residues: CASSLGQGSTWYEQYF. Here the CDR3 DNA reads TGCGCCAGCAGCCTAGGACAGGGCTCGACATGGTACGAGCAGTACTTC.

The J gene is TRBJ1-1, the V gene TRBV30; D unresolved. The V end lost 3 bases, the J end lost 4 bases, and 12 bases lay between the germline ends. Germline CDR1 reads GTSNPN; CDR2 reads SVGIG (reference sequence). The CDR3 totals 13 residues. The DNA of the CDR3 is TGTGCCTGGAGCCCGGCGAGTTTCACTGAAGCTTTCTTT. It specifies CAWSPASFTEAFF.

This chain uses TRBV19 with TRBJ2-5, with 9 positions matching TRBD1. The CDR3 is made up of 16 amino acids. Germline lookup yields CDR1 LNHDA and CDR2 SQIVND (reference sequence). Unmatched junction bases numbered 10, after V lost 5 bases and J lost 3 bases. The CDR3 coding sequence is TGTGCCAGTAGTCTTGGCCTGGGACAGGGCAAAGAGACCCAGTACTTC. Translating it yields CASSLGLGQGKETQYF.

This CDR3 reads CASSEASSYNSPLHF. The CDR3, as DNA: TGTGCCAGCAGTGAGGCTAGCTCCTATAATTCACCCCTCCACTTT. This chain uses TRBV25-1 with TRBJ1-6; no definite D call. CDR3 length: 15 amino acids. Germline V gene sequence: CDR1 MGHDK, CDR2 SYGVNS. V dropped 3 bases and J dropped 0 bases, with 6 bases sitting between them.

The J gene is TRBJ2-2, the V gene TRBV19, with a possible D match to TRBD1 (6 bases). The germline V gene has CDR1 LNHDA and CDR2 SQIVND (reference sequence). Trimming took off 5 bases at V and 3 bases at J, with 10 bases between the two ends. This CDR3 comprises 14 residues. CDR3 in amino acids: CASSASGDTGELFF. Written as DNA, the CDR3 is TGTGCCAGTAGTGCTTCAGGGGACACCGGGGAGCTGTTTTTT. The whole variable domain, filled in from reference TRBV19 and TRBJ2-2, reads DGGITQSPKYLFRKEGQNVTLSCEQNLNHDAMYWYRQDPGQGLRLIYYSQIVNDFQKGDIAEGYSVSREKKESFPLTVTSAQKNPTAFYLCASSASGDTGELFFGEGSRLTVL.

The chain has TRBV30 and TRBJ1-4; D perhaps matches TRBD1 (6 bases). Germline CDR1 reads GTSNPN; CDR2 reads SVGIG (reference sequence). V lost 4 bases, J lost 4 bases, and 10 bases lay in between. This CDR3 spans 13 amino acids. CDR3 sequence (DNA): TGTGCCTGGATGAGGGGGGATAATGAAAAACTGTTTTTT. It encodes CAWMRGDNEKLFF.

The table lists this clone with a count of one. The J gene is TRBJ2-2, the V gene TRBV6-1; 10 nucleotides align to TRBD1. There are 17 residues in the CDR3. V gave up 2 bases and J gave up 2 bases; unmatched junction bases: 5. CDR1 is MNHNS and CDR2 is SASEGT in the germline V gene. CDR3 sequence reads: CASSELGDRGNTGELFF. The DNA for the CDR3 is TGTGCCAGCAGTGAATTGGGGGACAGGGGCAACACCGGGGAGCTGTTTTTT.

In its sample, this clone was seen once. DNA for the CDR3: TGTGCCAGCTCACCACGAGGAGATGAAGTCTATGGCTACACCTTC. Its translation: CASSPRGDEVYGYTF. The chain links TRBV18 to TRBJ1-2; the D is unclear. From germline, CDR1 is KGHSH and CDR2 LQKENI. V was trimmed by 1 base and J by 4 bases, leaving 13 bases between them. The CDR3 runs 15 residues.

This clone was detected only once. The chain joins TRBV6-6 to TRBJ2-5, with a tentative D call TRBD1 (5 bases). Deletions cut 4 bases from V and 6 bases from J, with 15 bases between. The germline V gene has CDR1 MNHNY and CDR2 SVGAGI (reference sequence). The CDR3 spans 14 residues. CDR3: CASSSTQVIQTQYF. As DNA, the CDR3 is TGTGCCAGCAGTTCGACACAGGTCATCCAGACCCAGTACTTC.

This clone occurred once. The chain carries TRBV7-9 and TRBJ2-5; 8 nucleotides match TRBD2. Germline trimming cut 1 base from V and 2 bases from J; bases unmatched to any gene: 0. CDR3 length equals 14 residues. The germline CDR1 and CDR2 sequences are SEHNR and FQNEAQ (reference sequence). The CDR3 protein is CASSLGGGQETQYF. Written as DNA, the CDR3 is TGTGCCAGCAGCTTAGGCGGGGGGCAAGAGACCCAGTACTTC.

CDR3 DNA sequence: TGCGCCAGCAGCCAAACCGGGACAGGGTTGTACGAGCAGTACTTC. It codes for CASSQTGTGLYEQYF. The J gene is TRBJ2-7, the V gene TRBV4-1; 9 bases agree with TRBD1. The germline V gene has CDR1 MGHRA and CDR2 YSYEKL. CDR3 size: 15 residues. Trimming at V came to 2 bases and at J to 4 bases, leaving 6 bases not matched to a gene.